These 3 T cell receptor beta chains share one sample of origin, sequenced in a study of blood T cell repertoires in COVID-19. Measured with immunoSEQ multiplex PCR; TCRdb has only the in-frame clones, and not every one. The table has approximately 120,000 clones, more than 75% seen once. Source material: peripheral blood. Receptors were obtained from a human donor in a cohort sampled during active COVID-19.

The chain uses TRBV10-1 and TRBJ2-7, with D unclear. The CDR3 covers 14 residues. CDR1 and CDR2 (germline): WNHNN, SYGVQD (reference sequence). The V end was cut by 6 bases, the J end by 0 bases, with 12 bases between. This CDR3 is CASRPNESSYEQYF. The CDR3 nucleotides are TGCGCCAGCAGGCCTAACGAATCCTCCTACGAGCAGTACTTC.

The V and J genes are TRBV6-2 or TRBV6-3 and TRBJ2-4; D gene unclear. Germline assignment: CDR1 MNHEY and CDR2 SVGEGT. The length of the CDR3 is 14 residues. V dropped 2 bases and J dropped 1 base, with 6 bases sitting between them. CDR3 sequence: CASSYLAAKNIQYF. CDR3 in DNA: TGTGCCAGCAGTTACCTTGCGGCCAAAAACATTCAGTACTTC.

The chain joins TRBV2 to TRBJ2-3; possible D gene TRBD2, 6 bases. Trimming left V 8 bases short and J 4 bases short, with 16 bases between. The CDR3 contains 14 residues. Germline values: CDR1 SNHLY, CDR2 FYNNEI. Written as DNA, the CDR3 is TGTGCCAGCCGATCTGTCGGGGGTCCAGATACGCAGTATTTT. Encoded protein: CASRSVGGPDTQYF.